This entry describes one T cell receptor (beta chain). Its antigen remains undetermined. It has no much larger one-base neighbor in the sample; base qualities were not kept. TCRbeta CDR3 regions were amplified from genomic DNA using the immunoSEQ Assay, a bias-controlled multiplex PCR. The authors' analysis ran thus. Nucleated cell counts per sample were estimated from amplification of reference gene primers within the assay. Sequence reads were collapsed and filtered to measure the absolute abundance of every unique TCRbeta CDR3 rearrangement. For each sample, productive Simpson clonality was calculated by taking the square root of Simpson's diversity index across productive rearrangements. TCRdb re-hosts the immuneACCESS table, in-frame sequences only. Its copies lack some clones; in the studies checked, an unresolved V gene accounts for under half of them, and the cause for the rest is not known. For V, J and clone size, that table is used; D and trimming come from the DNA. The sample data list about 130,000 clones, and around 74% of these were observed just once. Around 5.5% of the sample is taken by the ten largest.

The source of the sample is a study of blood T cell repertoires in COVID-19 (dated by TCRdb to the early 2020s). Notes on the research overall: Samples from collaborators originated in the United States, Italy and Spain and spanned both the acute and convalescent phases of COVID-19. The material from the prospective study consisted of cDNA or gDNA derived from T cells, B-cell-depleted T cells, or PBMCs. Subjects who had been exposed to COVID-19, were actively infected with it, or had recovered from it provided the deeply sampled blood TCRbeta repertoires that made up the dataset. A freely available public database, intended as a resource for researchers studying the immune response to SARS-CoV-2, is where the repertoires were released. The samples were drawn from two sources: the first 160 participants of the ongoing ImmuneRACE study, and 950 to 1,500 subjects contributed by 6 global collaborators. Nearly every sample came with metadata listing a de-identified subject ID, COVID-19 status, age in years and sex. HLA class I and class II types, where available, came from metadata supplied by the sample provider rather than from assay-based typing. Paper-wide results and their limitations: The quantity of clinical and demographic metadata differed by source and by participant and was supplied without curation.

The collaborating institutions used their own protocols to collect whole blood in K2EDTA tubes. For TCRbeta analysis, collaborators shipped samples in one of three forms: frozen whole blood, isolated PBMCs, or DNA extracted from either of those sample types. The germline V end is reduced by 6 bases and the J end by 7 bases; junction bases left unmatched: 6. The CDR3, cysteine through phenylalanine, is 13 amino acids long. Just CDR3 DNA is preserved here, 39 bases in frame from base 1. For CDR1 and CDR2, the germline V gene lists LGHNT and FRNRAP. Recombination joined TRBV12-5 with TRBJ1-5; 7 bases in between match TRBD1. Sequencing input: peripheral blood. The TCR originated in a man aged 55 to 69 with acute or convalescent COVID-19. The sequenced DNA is TGTGCTAGTGGACTGACAGGGAACCAGCCCCAGCATTTT. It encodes CASGLTGNQPQHF.